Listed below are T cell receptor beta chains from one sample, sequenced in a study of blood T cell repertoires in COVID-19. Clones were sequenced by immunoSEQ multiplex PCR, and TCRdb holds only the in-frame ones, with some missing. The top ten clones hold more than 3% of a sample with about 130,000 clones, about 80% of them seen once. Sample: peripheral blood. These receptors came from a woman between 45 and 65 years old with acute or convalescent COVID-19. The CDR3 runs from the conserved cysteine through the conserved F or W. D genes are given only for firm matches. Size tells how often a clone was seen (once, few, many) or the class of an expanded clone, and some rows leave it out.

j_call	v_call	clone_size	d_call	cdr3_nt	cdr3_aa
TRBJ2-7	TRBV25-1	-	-	TGTGCCAGCAGCTTCCTGTACGAGCAGTACTTC	CASSFLYEQYF
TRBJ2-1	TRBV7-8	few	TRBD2	TGTGCCAGCAGCTTAGGGGGACTAGCGGGTAAGAGTTATGAGCAGTTCTTC	CASSLGGLAGKSYEQFF
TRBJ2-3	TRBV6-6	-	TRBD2	TGTGCCAGCAGTCAGCCGGGACTAGCGGGGGGGCGGACAGATACGCAGTATTTT	CASSQPGLAGGRTDTQYF
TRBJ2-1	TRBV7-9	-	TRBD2	TGTGCCAGCAGCTTAGCGCGACTAGCGGGCTCCTACAATGAGCAGTTCTTC	CASSLARLAGSYNEQFF
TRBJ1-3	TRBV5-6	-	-	TGTGCCAGCAGCTTCGGTACCGAAACTGGAAACACCATATATTTT	CASSFGTETGNTIYF
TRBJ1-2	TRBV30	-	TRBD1	TGTGCCTGGAGGAGGGACAGACCCTATGGCTACACCTTC	CAWRRDRPYGYTF
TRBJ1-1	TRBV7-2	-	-	TGTGCCAGCAGCTTAGTATTCGGCACTGAAGCTTTCTTT	CASSLVFGTEAFF
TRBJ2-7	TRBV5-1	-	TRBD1	TGCGCCAGCAGCTTGGGGGGACAGCTCTACGAGCAGTACTTC	CASSLGGQLYEQYF
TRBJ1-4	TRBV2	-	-	TGTGCCAGCAGTGAAACCCAGGGGATTGGTGAAAAACTGTTTTTT	CASSETQGIGEKLFF
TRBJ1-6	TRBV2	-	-	TGTGCCAGCAGTCCAGGGTCTGGCTCACCCCTCCACTTT	CASSPGSGSPLHF
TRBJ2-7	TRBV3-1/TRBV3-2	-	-	TGTGCCAGCAGCTCAACCTACGAGCAGTACTTC	CASSSTYEQYF
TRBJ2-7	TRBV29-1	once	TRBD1	TGCAGCGTGGGCCCGGGACAGGGGATACGCGAGCAGTACTTC	CSVGPGQGIREQYF
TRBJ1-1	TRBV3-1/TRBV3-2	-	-	TGTGCCAGCAGCCCTACAGGAGCGAACACTGAAGCTTTCTTT	CASSPTGANTEAFF
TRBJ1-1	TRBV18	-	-	TGTGCCAGCTCACCCTCGACTCTGAACACTGAAGCTTTCTTT	CASSPSTLNTEAFF
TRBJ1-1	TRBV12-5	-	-	TGTGCTAGTGCTTTGGTACGGAGAAACACTGAAGCTTTCTTT	CASALVRRNTEAFF
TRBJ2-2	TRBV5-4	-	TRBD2	TGTGCCAGCAGCTTGGCTACTAGCGGGAGCACCGGGGAGCTGTTTTTT	CASSLATSGSTGELFF
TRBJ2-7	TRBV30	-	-	TGTGCCTGGAGTGTACTAGGGGGGGCGTCGGACGAGCAGTACTTC	CAWSVLGGASDEQYF
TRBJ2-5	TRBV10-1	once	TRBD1	TGCGCCAGCAGTGATCCCCGGGACAGCCAAGAGACCCAGTACTTC	CASSDPRDSQETQYF
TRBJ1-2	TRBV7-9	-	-	TGTGCCAGCAGCTTAGTGGCGGAAAACTATGGCTACACCTTC	CASSLVAENYGYTF
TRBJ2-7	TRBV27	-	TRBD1	TGTGCCAGCAGTCCTTACACCGGGACAGGGTACAGCGAGCAGTACTTC	CASSPYTGTGYSEQYF
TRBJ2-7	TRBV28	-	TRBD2	TGTGCCAGCAGCCCTAGCGGAGGGCCAAGCTACGAGCAGTACTTC	CASSPSGGPSYEQYF
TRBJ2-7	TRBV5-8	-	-	TGTGCCAGCAGCTTGGGGGGGGATTCCTACGAGCAGTACTTC	CASSLGGDSYEQYF
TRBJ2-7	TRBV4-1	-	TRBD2	TGCGCCAGCAGCCAAGATTTGGGGATGGGGACTAGCGGGAGGGCCTGGGACGAGCAGTACTTC	CASSQDLGMGTSGRAWDEQYF
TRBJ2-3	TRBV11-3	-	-	TGTGCCAGCAGCTCCCCCAACTCCACAGATACGCAGTATTTT	CASSSPNSTDTQYF
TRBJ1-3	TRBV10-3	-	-	TGTGCCATCAGGGAGACGGCGGGGGCGGGAAACACCATATATTTT	CAIRETAGAGNTIYF
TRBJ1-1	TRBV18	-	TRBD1	TGTGCCAGCTCACCAGGACAGGGGAACACTGAAGCTTTCTTT	CASSPGQGNTEAFF
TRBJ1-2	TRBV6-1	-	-	TGTGCCAGCAGTGAAGGGGGGCTCTATGGCTACACCTTC	CASSEGGLYGYTF
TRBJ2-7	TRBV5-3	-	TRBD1	TGTGCCAGAAGCCCACAGGGGAATTGTTCCTACGAGCAGTACTTC	CARSPQGNCSYEQYF
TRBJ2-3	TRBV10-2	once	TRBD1	TGCGCCAGCAGTAGGGACAGGGCCGGAGATACGCAGTATTTT	CASSRDRAGDTQYF
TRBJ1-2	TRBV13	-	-	TGTGCCAGCAGCCCCCTCCGAGCGAGGGCTGGCTACACCTTC	CASSPLRARAGYTF
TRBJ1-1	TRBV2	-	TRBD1	TGTGCCAGCAACCTACAGGGGGGTGACACTGAAGCTTTCTTT	CASNLQGGDTEAFF
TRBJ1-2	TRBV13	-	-	TGTGCCAGCAGCTTGCAGAGACAAGCTAACTATGGCTACACCTTC	CASSLQRQANYGYTF
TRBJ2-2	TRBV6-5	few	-	TGTGCCGTAACACAGGGGAACACCGGGGAGCTGTTTTTT	CAVTQGNTGELFF
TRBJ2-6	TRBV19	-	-	TGTGCCAGTAGTTCAGGGTCTGGGGCCAACGTCCTGACTTTC	CASSSGSGANVLTF
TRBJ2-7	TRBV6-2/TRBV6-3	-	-	TGTGCCAGCAGTACCAGATACTACGAGCAGTACTTC	CASSTRYYEQYF
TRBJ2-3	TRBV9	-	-	TGTGCCAGCAGCGCAGACGGAGGGCGCCCTGTTCTGGATACGCAGTATTTT	CASSADGGRPVLDTQYF
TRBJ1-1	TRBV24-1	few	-	TGTGCCACCAGTAATCTACACAGAATGAACACTGAAGCTTTCTTT	CATSNLHRMNTEAFF
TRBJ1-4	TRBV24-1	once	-	TGTGCCACCAGTGACTCGACAGAAAAACTGTTTTTT	CATSDSTEKLFF
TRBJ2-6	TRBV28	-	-	TGTGCCAGCAGTCCAGGGGTAGCTGGGGCCAACGTCCTGACTTTC	CASSPGVAGANVLTF
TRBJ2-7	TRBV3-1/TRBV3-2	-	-	TGTGCCAGCAGCCAATACACCGATACCTACGAGCAGTACTTC	CASSQYTDTYEQYF
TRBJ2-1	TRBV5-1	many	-	TGCGCCAGCAGCTTGGCAGGGGACAATGAGCAGTTCTTC	CASSLAGDNEQFF
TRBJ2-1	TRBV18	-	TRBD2	TGTGCCAGCTCACCTCGCCTAGCGGGATCCAATGAGCAGTTCTTC	CASSPRLAGSNEQFF
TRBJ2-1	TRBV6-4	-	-	TGTGCCAGCAGCCCTTATGGGGGGTCAAGGGGCAATGAGCAGTTCTTC	CASSPYGGSRGNEQFF
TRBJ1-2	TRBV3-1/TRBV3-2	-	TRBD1	TGTGCCAGCAGCCGGGGACAGGGTACTAACTATGGCTACACCTTC	CASSRGQGTNYGYTF
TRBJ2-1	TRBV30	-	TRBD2	TGTGCCTGGGGTGGCGGGACTAGCGGGAGTGGTGAGCAGTTCTTC	CAWGGGTSGSGEQFF
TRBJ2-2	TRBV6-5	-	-	TGTGCCAGCAAGAGGGATCCGAACACCGGGGAGCTGTTTTTT	CASKRDPNTGELFF
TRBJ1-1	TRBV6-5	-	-	TGTGCCAGCAGTCCCCGCGGGGGGAACACTGAAGCTTTCTTT	CASSPRGGNTEAFF
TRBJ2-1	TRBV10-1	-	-	TGCGCCAGCAGTGAGATTATGTACAATGAGCAGTTCTTC	CASSEIMYNEQFF
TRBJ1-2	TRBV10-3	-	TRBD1	TGTGCCATCAGCCCGCAGGGGGCGGCGGGCTACACCTTC	CAISPQGAAGYTF
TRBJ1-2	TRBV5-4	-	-	TGTGCCAGCAGCCTGAACAGGGTTGGGGATTTTGGCTACACCTTC	CASSLNRVGDFGYTF
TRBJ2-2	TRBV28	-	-	TGTGCCAGCATCACAGGGTTCTCCGGGGAGCTGTTTTTT	CASITGFSGELFF
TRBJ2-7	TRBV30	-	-	TGTGCCTGGAGTGTATCGGGCGAGCAGTACTTC	CAWSVSGEQYF
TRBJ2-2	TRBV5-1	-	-	TGCGCCAGCAGCACTATAACAAGCACCGGGGAGCTGTTTTTT	CASSTITSTGELFF
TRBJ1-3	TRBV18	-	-	TGTGCCAGCTCACCGGCTATAGCCCTCTCTGGAAACACCATATATTTT	CASSPAIALSGNTIYF
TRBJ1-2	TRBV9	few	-	TGTGCCAGCAGCGGGGGCCGCGGCTATGGCTACACCTTC	CASSGGRGYGYTF
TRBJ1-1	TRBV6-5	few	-	TGTGCCAGCAGTTACCGAGGGCGGAACACTGAAGCTTTCTTT	CASSYRGRNTEAFF
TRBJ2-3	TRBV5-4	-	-	TGTGCCAGCAGCCACGGGACTGCCGCTAGCACAGATACGCAGTATTTT	CASSHGTAASTDTQYF
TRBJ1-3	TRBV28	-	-	TGTGCCAGCAGGCAACAGCTCTCTGGAAACACCATATATTTT	CASRQQLSGNTIYF
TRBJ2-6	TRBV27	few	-	TGTGCCAGCAGGTTGGAGGCGTACGGGGCCAACGTCCTGACTTTC	CASRLEAYGANVLTF
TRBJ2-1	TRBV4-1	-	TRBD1	TGCGCCAGCAGCCGACGGACAGGGGGCGATTTTAATGAGCAGTTCTTC	CASSRRTGGDFNEQFF